The 20 T cell receptor beta chains given below trace back to one sample, sequenced in a study of blood T cells in healthy people across ages. Together with a sample-barcoded 5' primer, a J-beta primer mix was included in a second PCR lasting about 7 to 11 cycles. TCRdb re-derived calls from the 5' RACE reads in MiXCR, one entry per CDR3 protein. The sample records 600,000 to 650,000 distinct CDR3 sequences, approximately 50% being singletons. The sequenced sample was blood. The origin of the receptors is a man aged 60 to 69 in good health.

This clonotype was counted only a few times. J is TRBJ1-2 and V is TRBV2; D unclear. Looked up from germline, CDR1 is SNHLY and CDR2 is FYNNEI. CDR3 size: 13 residues. The V end lost 0 bases, the J end lost 5 bases, and 7 bases lay between the germline ends. The CDR3 reads CASSEAPLYGYTF. The CDR3 DNA follows: TGTGCCAGCAGTGAAGCCCCCCTATATGGCTACACCTTC. The full variable domain, completed using reference TRBV2 and TRBJ1-2, is EPEVTQTPSHQVTQMGQEVILRCVPISNHLYFYWYRQILGQKVEFLVSFYNNEISEKSEIFDDQFSVERPDGSNFTLKIRSTKLEDSAMYFCASSEAPLYGYTFGSGTRLTVV.

This clonotype was observed a few times. V and J are TRBV9 and TRBJ2-5; 9 bases are shared with TRBD2. The CDR3 spans 16 residues. The germline gives CDR1 SGDLS, CDR2 YYNGEE. Germline trimming cut 0 bases from V and 4 bases from J; bases unmatched to any gene: 7. CDR3 DNA sequence: TGTGCCAGCAGCGTAGCGCCTAGCGGGGTAGGAGAGACCCAGTACTTC. Translating it yields CASSVAPSGVGETQYF.

The chain joins TRBV14 to TRBJ2-7; 8 nucleotides agree with TRBD1. The CDR3 is 15 amino acids. With V trimmed by 4 bases and J by 4 bases, 9 bases remained unmatched. CDR1 and CDR2 (germline): SGHDN, FVKESK. In DNA, the CDR3 is TGTGCCAGCAGCCGAGGACAGGGTATGATGTACGAGCAGTACTTC. Translation gives CASSRGQGMMYEQYF.

This rearrangement joins TRBV29-1 to TRBJ2-3; 11 bases agree with TRBD1. This CDR3 has 14 amino acids. In germline, CDR1 is SQVTM, CDR2 ANQGSEA. V dropped 4 bases and J dropped 2; count of bases not matched to a gene: 2. Here the CDR3 reads CSVAGQGDTDTQYF. The CDR3 DNA is TGCAGCGTTGCGGGACAGGGGGACACAGATACGCAGTATTTT.

The chain is built from TRBV11-2 and TRBJ1-2, with D possibly matching TRBD1 (5 bases). The CDR3 covers 14 residues. V was pared by 5 bases and J by 4 bases, with 14 bases between. Germline CDR1 is SGHAT and CDR2 is FQNNGV. This chain's CDR3 is CASSPAGGVYGYTF. CDR3 DNA sequence: TGTGCCAGCAGCCCAGCGGGGGGGGTCTATGGCTACACCTTC.

This rearrangement joins TRBV7-9 to TRBJ2-2, with 7 bases identical to TRBD2. The V and J ends lost 2 bases and 2 bases, in that order; junction bases with no gene match: 2. The germline gives CDR1 SEHNR, CDR2 FQNEAQ (reference sequence). The CDR3 loop spans 15 amino acids. CDR3 region: CASSLLGLNTGELFF. CDR3 bases: TGTGCCAGCAGCTTATTGGGACTAAACACCGGGGAGCTGTTTTTT.

The chain joins TRBV10-2 to TRBJ2-3, with no clear D. CDR1 and CDR2 (germline): WSHSY, SAAADI. There are 16 residues in the CDR3. The germline V and J ends were trimmed by 2 bases and 0 bases, with 12 bases remaining between them. CDR3 region: CASSEPVPSSTDTQYF. The CDR3 DNA sequence: TGCGCCAGCAGTGAGCCAGTCCCCTCTAGCACAGATACGCAGTATTTT.

The V call is TRBV6-1, the J call TRBJ1-2; a weak D match, TRBD1 (5 bases). The CDR3 totals 15 residues. Per the germline V gene, CDR1 is MNHNS and CDR2 is SASEGT. The germline V and J ends were trimmed by 0 bases and 4 bases, with 12 bases remaining between them. The CDR3 loop reads CASSEAPGAGYGYTF. CDR3 nucleotide sequence: TGTGCCAGCAGTGAAGCGCCCGGGGCGGGCTATGGCTACACCTTC.

The V gene is TRBV20-1, the J gene TRBJ2-7; D is uncertain. The CDR3 spans 13 residues. The germline V gene encodes CDR1 DFQATT and CDR2 SNEGSKA (reference sequence). V was trimmed by 0 bases and J by 2 bases, leaving 8 bases between them. CDR3 nucleotides: TGCAGTGCTAGAGAAATGGGTACCTACGAGCAGTACTTC. This sequence encodes CSAREMGTYEQYF.

A word on this clonotype: One junction end does not reproduce the germline sequence, and a read error may be involved. The gene calls are TRBV20-1 and TRBJ2-5, with 7 bases lining up with TRBD1. The germline gives CDR1 DFQATT, CDR2 SNEGSKA (reference sequence). CDR3 length: 15 amino acids. This CDR3 reads CSTRDFQGVGETQYF. In DNA, the CDR3 is TGCAGTACTAGAGATTTCCAGGGGGTTGGGGAGACCCAGTACTTC.

The CDR3 sequence: CSAMDRNDSPLHF. The CDR3 DNA sequence: TGCAGTGCGATGGACAGGAATGATTCACCCCTCCACTTT. The chain links TRBV20-1 to TRBJ1-6; 7 nucleotides agree with TRBD1. V lost 6 bases, J lost 8 bases, and 7 bases stayed unmatched. This CDR3 is built from 13 residues. In germline, CDR1 is DFQATT, CDR2 SNEGSKA (reference sequence).

The CDR3 DNA reads TGCAGTGCTCCCCCGACAGGGTCGGCCACAGATACGCAGTATTTT. It codes for CSAPPTGSATDTQYF. The rearrangement joins TRBV20-1 to TRBJ2-3; 7 nucleotides agree with TRBD1. Germline assignment: CDR1 DFQATT and CDR2 SNEGSKA (reference sequence). This CDR3 has 15 amino acids. V was clipped by 5 bases and J by 2 bases; unmatched bases: 10.

The chain combines TRBV6-5 with TRBJ1-1; 7 bases fit TRBD1. Trimming took 10 bases from V and 1 from J; bases not matched to a gene: 6. Germline values: CDR1 MNHEY, CDR2 SVGAGI. CDR3 length equals 13 residues. The CDR3 loop reads CAIRRGRNTEAFF. As DNA, the CDR3 is TGTGCCATCCGCAGGGGGAGGAACACTGAAGCTTTCTTT.

This clonotype was found many times. The rearrangement links TRBV12-3 or TRBV12-4 to TRBJ2-7; tentatively, D is TRBD2 (5 bases). Trimming took 6 bases from V and 1 from J, leaving 7 bases between them. The CDR3 length is 12 residues. The CDR3 bases are TGTGCCAGCAGCGGGGATTCCTACGAGCAGTACTTC. Protein sequence: CASSGDSYEQYF.

This sequence joins TRBV20-1 and TRBJ2-5; 8 bases align to TRBD2. The CDR3 consists of 17 residues. The J segment lost 2 bases and the V segment lost 4 bases, leaving 15 bases of the junction unmatched. The V gene's germline CDR1 is DFQATT and CDR2 SNEGSKA (reference sequence). The CDR3 bases are TGCAGTGCTACGGCCGGGAGGGAGGCATCCCTTCAAGAGACCCAGTACTTC. This sequence encodes CSATAGREASLQETQYF.

The chain links TRBV14 to TRBJ2-7; tentatively, D is TRBD1 or TRBD2 (5 bases each). With 1 base removed from V and 5 bases from J, the gap between germline ends came to 12 bases. Looked up from germline, CDR1 is SGHDN and CDR2 is FVKESK. This CDR3 is 14 amino acids long. CDR3 protein: CASSQVQVRDEQYF. CDR3 bases: TGTGCCAGCAGCCAAGTACAGGTGCGGGACGAGCAGTACTTC.

A word on this clonotype: Relative to the germline gene, one junction end is altered; a read error may explain this. This sequence joins TRBV12-3 or TRBV12-4 and TRBJ2-5; TRBD2 aligns across 10 bases. CDR3 length: 16 residues. For the CDR3, the DNA is TGTGCCGGCAGTTTATGGAGCGGGGGGGGCGATGAGACCCAGTACTTC. Its protein product is CAGSLWSGGGDETQYF.

V gene TRBV4-1 combines with J gene TRBJ2-6, with 9 bases identical to TRBD1. The V and J ends lost 1 base and 2 bases, in that order; junction bases with no gene match: 6. This CDR3 has 18 residues. Per the germline V gene, CDR1 is MGHRA and CDR2 is YSYEKL. The CDR3 sequence: CASSQGTGVAPGANVLTF. The CDR3 region has the DNA TGCGCCAGCAGCCAAGGGACAGGGGTCGCCCCTGGGGCCAACGTCCTGACTTTC.

This chain connects TRBV5-1 to TRBJ2-5; D remains ambiguous. CDR1 and CDR2 from the germline V gene are SGHRS and YFSETQ. Trimming cost V 3 bases and J 0 bases, with 6 bases left between them. CDR3 length: 13 amino acids. This chain's CDR3 is CASSSQDQETQYF. The CDR3, as DNA: TGCGCCAGCAGCTCGCAGGACCAAGAGACCCAGTACTTC.

V gene TRBV5-1 combines with J gene TRBJ2-1; D gene uncertain. The CDR3 is 14 residues long. The germline CDR1 and CDR2 sequences are SGHRS and YFSETQ. The V and J ends lost 2 bases and 6 bases respectively, with 12 bases between them. The CDR3 here is CASSFSPVGNEQFF. The CDR3 coding sequence is TGCGCCAGCAGCTTTTCGCCGGTAGGCAATGAGCAGTTCTTC.